The rows below give T cell receptor beta chains drawn from one sample of a study of T-cell reconstitution after alpha-beta-depleted transplantation in children. A single record per CDR3 protein comes from TCRdb applying MiXCR to the PCR reads. The table includes about 98,000 distinct CDR3 sequences, around a quarter detected once. This sample comprised PBMCs, obtained before TCRalphabeta/CD19-depleted stem cell transplant. Receptors originate from a boy between 2 and 10 years old with acute lymphoblastic leukemia, due to receive a stem cell transplant. The CDR3 runs from the conserved cysteine through the conserved F or W. Each record gives: clone size, J gene, D gene, V gene, CDR3 protein, CDR3 DNA. The D gene is left open where the match is weak. Part of the rows lack a size; the others show once, few, many or a class for expanded clones.

size: .
J: TRBJ2-5
D: TRBD2
V: TRBV15
CDR3: CATSRDLAEGYQETQYF
DNA: TGTGCCACCAGCAGAGATCTAGCGGAGGGTTACCAAGAGACCCAGTACTTC

size: .
J: TRBJ2-5
D: TRBD1
V: TRBV20-1
CDR3: CSAIGTGGGGPWGETQYF
DNA: TGCAGTGCTATCGGGACAGGGGGCGGAGGACCCTGGGGAGAGACCCAGTACTTC

size: few
J: TRBJ2-1
D: .
V: TRBV20-1
CDR3: CSARDFRHHNEQFF
DNA: TGCAGTGCTAGAGATTTTAGACACCACAATGAGCAGTTCTTC

size: .
J: TRBJ2-7
D: .
V: TRBV6-2/TRBV6-3
CDR3: CASGTSYEQYF
DNA: TGTGCCAGCGGGACTTCCTACGAGCAGTACTTC

size: few
J: TRBJ1-1
D: TRBD1
V: TRBV10-3
CDR3: CATRTGGPNTEAFF
DNA: TGTGCCACGAGGACAGGGGGCCCGAACACTGAAGCTTTCTTT

size: .
J: TRBJ2-7
D: .
V: TRBV19
CDR3: CASRDGQGGSDEQYF
DNA: TGTGCCAGTAGAGATGGACAGGGAGGGTCGGACGAGCAGTACTTC

size: many
J: TRBJ2-7
D: TRBD1
V: TRBV5-1
CDR3: CASTQTGSSYEQYF
DNA: TGCGCCAGCACCCAGACAGGGTCGTCCTACGAGCAGTACTTC

size: .
J: TRBJ1-5
D: .
V: TRBV5-5
CDR3: CASSLDGTREPQHF
DNA: TGTGCCAGCAGCTTGGATGGCACACGGGAGCCCCAGCATTTT

size: .
J: TRBJ1-1
D: TRBD1
V: TRBV28
CDR3: CASRSVTGRTEAFF
DNA: TGTGCCAGCAGGTCCGTGACAGGGCGTACTGAAGCTTTCTTT

size: .
J: TRBJ2-1
D: .
V: TRBV5-6
CDR3: CASSFRGGASYNEQFF
DNA: TGTGCCAGCAGCTTCCGCGGAGGGGCCTCCTACAATGAGCAGTTCTTC

size: few
J: TRBJ2-7
D: .
V: TRBV6-1
CDR3: CASSGGPSGKQYF
DNA: TGTGCCAGCTCCGGGGGCCCCTCGGGCAAGCAGTACTTC

size: few
J: TRBJ1-1
D: .
V: TRBV7-2
CDR3: CASSSTIIGVGTEAFF
DNA: TGTGCCAGCAGCTCCACCATCATAGGGGTGGGCACTGAAGCTTTCTTT

size: .
J: TRBJ2-1
D: .
V: TRBV9
CDR3: CASSVDPSRAEGNNEQFF
DNA: TGTGCCAGCAGCGTAGACCCCTCTAGAGCGGAGGGCAACAATGAGCAGTTCTTC

size: .
J: TRBJ2-5
D: .
V: TRBV20-1
CDR3: CSARAPAGRTKEETQYF
DNA: TGCAGTGCTAGAGCCCCGGCAGGGAGGACGAAAGAAGAGACCCAGTACTTC

size: few
J: TRBJ2-3
D: TRBD2
V: TRBV6-5
CDR3: CASSYGGRTDTQYF
DNA: TGTGCCAGCAGTTACGGCGGGAGGACAGATACGCAGTATTTT

size: few
J: TRBJ1-5
D: TRBD1
V: TRBV7-9
CDR3: CASTPEGGGQPQHF
DNA: TGTGCCAGCACCCCAGAAGGGGGCGGGCAGCCCCAGCATTTT

size: many
J: TRBJ2-1
D: TRBD1
V: TRBV28
CDR3: CASSNTGGEQFF
DNA: TGTGCCAGCAGTAATACAGGGGGTGAGCAGTTCTTC

size: .
J: TRBJ1-1
D: TRBD1
V: TRBV28
CDR3: CASSLPRDRVDIFVLDTEAFF
DNA: TGTGCCAGCAGTTTACCCCGGGACAGGGTAGATATATTCGTTTTGGACACTGAAGCTTTCTTT

size: many
J: TRBJ2-6
D: .
V: TRBV4-3
CDR3: CASSQEQGGANVLTF
DNA: TGCGCCAGCAGCCAAGAGCAGGGTGGGGCCAACGTCCTGACTTTC

size: .
J: TRBJ2-5
D: .
V: TRBV20-1
CDR3: CSARESSPMETQYF
DNA: TGCAGTGCTAGAGAATCTAGCCCCATGGAGACCCAGTACTTC

size: many
J: TRBJ1-1
D: .
V: TRBV20-1
CDR3: CSGGPMNTEAFF
DNA: TGCAGTGGAGGCCCCATGAACACTGAAGCTTTCTTT

size: many
J: TRBJ2-5
D: TRBD1
V: TRBV5-1
CDR3: CASSLADRGVGETQYF
DNA: TGCGCCAGCAGCTTGGCCGACAGGGGAGTTGGGGAGACCCAGTACTTC

size: few
J: TRBJ2-1
D: .
V: TRBV20-1
CDR3: CSATKGTGIWEQFF
DNA: TGCAGTGCTACAAAAGGGACCGGAATCTGGGAGCAGTTCTTC

size: few
J: TRBJ2-2
D: .
V: TRBV29-1
CDR3: CSGWAGTGELFF
DNA: TGCAGCGGCTGGGCGGGGACCGGGGAGCTGTTTTTT

size: few
J: TRBJ2-5
D: .
V: TRBV20-1
CDR3: CSARNWEEQYLQETQYF
DNA: TGCAGTGCTAGGAATTGGGAGGAACAGTACCTCCAAGAGACCCAGTACTTC

size: .
J: TRBJ1-2
D: TRBD1
V: TRBV12-3/TRBV12-4
CDR3: CASSRQGAVGYTF
DNA: TGTGCCAGCAGTCGGCAGGGGGCAGTTGGCTACACCTTC

size: few
J: TRBJ2-7
D: .
V: TRBV13
CDR3: CASSLGLTGEQYF
DNA: TGTGCCAGCAGCTTAGGATTAACTGGGGAGCAGTACTTC

size: .
J: TRBJ2-1
D: TRBD2
V: TRBV5-1
CDR3: CASSLLAGNMVEQFF
DNA: TGCGCCAGCAGCCTCCTAGCGGGAAATATGGTTGAGCAGTTCTTC

size: .
J: TRBJ2-2
D: TRBD2
V: TRBV5-1
CDR3: CASSLEGLASGELFF
DNA: TGCGCCAGCAGCTTGGAAGGACTAGCAAGCGGGGAGCTGTTTTTT

size: .
J: TRBJ2-7
D: TRBD1
V: TRBV5-1
CDR3: CASTETGDPSYEQSF
DNA: TGCGCCAGCACCGAAACAGGGGATCCCTCCTACGAGCAGTCCTTC

size: many
J: TRBJ1-5
D: TRBD1
V: TRBV15
CDR3: CATSRGGGEQPQHF
DNA: TGTGCCACCAGCAGGGGAGGGGGCGAGCAGCCCCAGCATTTT

size: .
J: TRBJ1-1
D: TRBD1
V: TRBV4-1
CDR3: CASSQDYRGQVNTEAFF
DNA: TGCGCCAGCAGCCAAGATTACAGGGGGCAGGTGAACACTGAAGCTTTCTTT

size: few
J: TRBJ2-2
D: .
V: TRBV20-1
CDR3: CSARGVSGELFF
DNA: TGCAGTGCTAGGGGAGTATCGGGGGAGCTGTTTTTT

size: many
J: TRBJ2-2
D: TRBD2
V: TRBV2
CDR3: CASSAGGAAGELFF
DNA: TGTGCCAGCAGTGCGGGAGGGGCGGCCGGGGAGCTGTTTTTT

size: few
J: TRBJ2-1
D: .
V: TRBV5-1
CDR3: CASSLQGPDEQFF
DNA: TGCGCCAGCAGCCTCCAGGGGCCCGATGAGCAGTTCTTC

size: few
J: TRBJ2-7
D: .
V: TRBV28
CDR3: CASSFRGTYSYEQYF
DNA: TGTGCCAGCAGTTTTAGGGGCACCTACTCCTACGAGCAGTACTTC

size: .
J: TRBJ1-1
D: TRBD1
V: TRBV7-2
CDR3: CASSFGDRGVTEAFF
DNA: TGTGCCAGCAGCTTTGGGGACAGGGGCGTCACTGAAGCTTTCTTT

size: few
J: TRBJ2-3
D: .
V: TRBV27
CDR3: CASSFRTPSTDTQYF
DNA: TGTGCCAGCAGTTTCAGGACACCTAGCACAGATACGCAGTATTTT